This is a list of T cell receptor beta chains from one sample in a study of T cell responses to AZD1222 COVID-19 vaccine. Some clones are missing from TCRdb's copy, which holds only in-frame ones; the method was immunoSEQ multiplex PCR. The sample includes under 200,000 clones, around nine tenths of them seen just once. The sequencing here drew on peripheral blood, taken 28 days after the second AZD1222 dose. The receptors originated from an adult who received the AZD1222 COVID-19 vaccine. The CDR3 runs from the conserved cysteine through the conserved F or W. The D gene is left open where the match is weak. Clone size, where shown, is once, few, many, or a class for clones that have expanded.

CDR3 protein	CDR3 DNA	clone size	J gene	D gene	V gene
CASSSSSPGTDSEQYF	TGTGCCAGCAGTTCATCCTCGCCCGGGACAGACAGCGAGCAGTACTTC	-	TRBJ2-7	TRBD1	TRBV7-9
CASSFRQGANGELFF	TGCGCCAGCAGCTTCAGACAGGGGGCCAACGGGGAGCTGTTTTTT	-	TRBJ2-2	TRBD1	TRBV5-1
CASSQGGGGRGVFNEQFF	TGCGCCAGCAGCCAAGGAGGCGGTGGGCGGGGGGTTTTTAATGAGCAGTTCTTC	-	TRBJ2-1	TRBD2	TRBV4-1
CASSHGQGRLVF	TGTGCCAGCAGCCACGGACAGGGCCGCCTGGTCTTT	-	TRBJ1-1	TRBD1	TRBV11-3
CASSYWAGFHEQYF	TGTGCCAGCAGTTATTGGGCGGGGTTCCACGAGCAGTACTTC	-	TRBJ2-7	-	TRBV6-5
CASSSEVTEAFF	TGTGCCAGCAGCTCTGAGGTAACTGAAGCTTTCTTT	few	TRBJ1-1	-	TRBV12-3/TRBV12-4
CATPRGGPVRELFF	TGTGCCACACCGAGGGGGGGGCCGGTTAGGGAGCTGTTTTTT	-	TRBJ2-2	-	TRBV30
CAWRSGLRSYTF	TGTGCCTGGAGGAGCGGGCTAAGGAGCTACACCTTC	-	TRBJ1-2	-	TRBV30
CAIRPTGEVETQYF	TGTGCCATCAGGCCGACAGGGGAGGTAGAGACCCAGTACTTC	-	TRBJ2-5	TRBD1	TRBV10-3
CAWVREGETQYF	TGTGCCTGGGTGAGGGAAGGGGAGACCCAGTACTTC	-	TRBJ2-5	-	TRBV30
CASSEGSAVRELFF	TGTGCCAGCAGCGAAGGCAGCGCAGTCCGGGAGCTGTTTTTT	-	TRBJ2-2	-	TRBV9
CASSQESPGVQKYGTDTQYF	TGCGCCAGCAGCCAAGAATCACCCGGGGTCCAGAAATATGGCACAGATACGCAGTATTTT	-	TRBJ2-3	-	TRBV4-1
CASSSTGDRGNSPLHF	TGCGCCAGCAGCTCTACCGGGGACAGGGGTAATTCACCCCTCCACTTT	-	TRBJ1-6	TRBD1	TRBV5-1
CAISEGQRNTEAFF	TGTGCCATCAGTGAGGGACAGAGAAACACTGAAGCTTTCTTT	-	TRBJ1-1	-	TRBV10-3
CASSAMWGVHYEQYF	TGTGCCAGCAGCGCCATGTGGGGGGTCCACTACGAGCAGTACTTC	-	TRBJ2-7	-	TRBV9
CASSPEMNTEAFF	TGCGCCAGCAGCCCGGAGATGAACACTGAAGCTTTCTTT	-	TRBJ1-1	-	TRBV5-1
CASSQDGSDWSPLHF	TGCGCCAGCAGCCAAGATGGTTCCGACTGGTCACCCCTCCACTTT	-	TRBJ1-6	-	TRBV4-3
CASSSPGTGNSFAGNTIYF	TGTGCCAGCAGCTCCCCCGGGACAGGGAATTCCTTCGCTGGAAACACCATATATTTT	-	TRBJ1-3	TRBD1	TRBV11-2
CASSPRQGNQPQHF	TGTGCCAGCAGTCCCCGACAGGGTAATCAGCCCCAGCATTTT	-	TRBJ1-5	TRBD1	TRBV6-5
CASTETGGINQPQHF	TGTGCCAGCACAGAGACAGGGGGCATCAATCAGCCCCAGCATTTT	-	TRBJ1-5	TRBD1	TRBV7-9
CASSWAGEVTEAFF	TGTGCCAGCAGTTGGGCGGGGGAGGTAACTGAAGCTTTCTTT	once	TRBJ1-1	-	TRBV27
CASSLVFGDTEAFF	TGTGCCAGCAGCTTGGTGTTTGGGGACACTGAAGCTTTCTTT	-	TRBJ1-1	-	TRBV7-8
CATWGGTDTQYF	TGTGCCACCTGGGGGGGAACAGATACGCAGTATTTT	-	TRBJ2-3	TRBD2	TRBV6-5
CASSLGRIDYGYTF	TGCGCCAGCAGCTTGGGGCGGATTGACTATGGCTACACCTTC	-	TRBJ1-2	-	TRBV5-1
CASSPGLAGGRDTGELFF	TGTGCCAGTAGTCCAGGACTAGCGGGGGGACGGGACACCGGGGAGCTGTTTTTT	-	TRBJ2-2	TRBD2	TRBV19